The 9 T cell receptor beta chains reported below all come from one sample, sequenced in a study of radiation and T cells in renal cell carcinoma. The assay was immunoSEQ multiplex PCR, and TCRdb's table has in-frame clones only and misses some. The sample shows some 26,000 clones, over 70% of them seen only once. This sample's time point: blood 2 weeks post-SBRT. Sample treatment: 15 Gy SBRT to primary tumor, nephrectomy 4 weeks later. The sample was blood, taken from a patient whose treatment included radiotherapy and nephrectomy. The receptors were gathered from a man aged 55 to 70 with renal cell carcinoma.

The rearrangement joins TRBV6-5 to TRBJ1-1; tentatively, D is TRBD1 (5 bases). Germline V gene data show CDR1 as MNHEY and CDR2 as SVGAGI. The CDR3 loop spans 15 amino acids. Trimming shortened V by 5 bases and J by 5 bases, and 18 bases separated the two germline ends. The CDR3 nucleotides are TGTGCCAGCAGTCTAAGGGCCGGGGGGGGGACTGAAGCTTTCTTT. It codes for CASSLRAGGGTEAFF.

V usage is TRBV5-1 and J usage is TRBJ2-2; D is perhaps TRBD1 or TRBD2 (5 bases each). The germline V gene encodes CDR1 SGHRS and CDR2 YFSETQ. This CDR3 comprises 15 residues. V was shortened by 4 bases and J by 0 bases, with 10 bases between the two germline ends. The CDR3 bases are TGCGCCAGCAGCCCCGGGGACCCGAACACCGGGGAGCTGTTTTTT. Protein product: CASSPGDPNTGELFF.

The chain links TRBV9 to TRBJ2-7, with D possibly TRBD1 on 7 matching bases. The CDR3 is 15 amino acids. Trimming stripped 0 bases from V and 3 bases from J, with 13 bases between. Germline CDR1 and CDR2: SGDLS and YYNGEE. CDR3 DNA sequence: TGTGCCAGCAGCGTAGAGGGGGGACAGAACTACGAGCAGTACTTC. This sequence encodes CASSVEGGQNYEQYF.

The V call is TRBV9, the J call TRBJ2-7; TRBD1 aligns across 8 bases. Germline V gives CDR1 SGDLS, CDR2 YYNGEE. The V segment lost 3 bases and the J segment 4 bases; nucleotides outside the gene matches: 9. The CDR3 is 15 amino acids. This chain's CDR3 is CASSAGQGLNYEQYF. The CDR3 region has the DNA TGTGCCAGCAGCGCCGGACAGGGTCTTAATTACGAGCAGTACTTC.

The V call is TRBV6-5, the J call TRBJ2-1; TRBD2 matches 9 bases. Germline V gene sequence: CDR1 MNHEY, CDR2 SVGAGI. This CDR3 is built from 14 residues. The ends lost 8 bases at V and 5 bases at J; junction bases unmatched: 7. The CDR3 nucleotides are TGTGCCAGCGGGTTGTTAGCGGGGGACAATGAGCAGTTCTTC. As protein: CASGLLAGDNEQFF.

The chain has TRBV6-6 and TRBJ1-2; TRBD1 matches 10 bases. The germline V gene encodes CDR1 MNHNY and CDR2 SVGAGI (reference sequence). There are 15 residues in the CDR3. V trimming: 2 bases; J trimming: 6 bases; junction bases outside the gene matches: 6. The CDR3 DNA follows: TGTGCCAGCAGTTACCCCACCGGGACAGGGGATGGCTACACCTTC. Translating it yields CASSYPTGTGDGYTF.

This chain links TRBV21-1 with TRBJ2-7; the table's D call of TRBD2 was not tested on the DNA. TRBV21-1 corresponds to a pseudogene. The CDR3 has 17 amino acids. The CDR3 here is CASSKASGSPSSYEQYF. The CDR3 nucleotides are TGTGCCAGCAGCAAAGCGAGCGGAAGTCCGAGCTCCTACGAGCAGTACTTC.

This chain joins TRBV5-1 and TRBJ2-7, with TRBD1 as a possible D gene (5 bases). With 4 bases removed from V and 3 bases from J, the gap between germline ends came to 14 bases. The CDR3 is 14 amino acids. In germline, CDR1 is SGHRS, CDR2 YFSETQ. CDR3 sequence: CASSTYNRIYEQYF. CDR3 nucleotides: TGCGCCAGCAGCACGTACAACAGGATCTACGAGCAGTACTTC.

The chain has TRBV7-6 and TRBJ2-3; 10 nucleotides line up with TRBD1. Germline V gives CDR1 SGHVS, CDR2 FNYEAQ. This CDR3 contains 15 residues. The J segment lost 6 bases and the V segment lost 5 bases, leaving 8 bases of the junction unmatched. The DNA of the CDR3 is TGTGCCAGCAGCCCAGACAGGGGGCTATGGGATACGCAGTATTTT. Encoded protein: CASSPDRGLWDTQYF.